This TCR beta chain was identified in a study of early T cells in non-severe SARS-CoV-2 infection. For the study at large: Chains were unpaired, as sequencing was done on bulk RNA from unsorted whole blood.

This CDR3 spans 14 amino acids. The trim removed 5 bases at V and 0 bases at J, leaving 4 bases unmatched. The V gene's germline CDR1 is SGHRS and CDR2 YFSETQ. This clonotype was seen just once. Individually, cDNA molecules had unique molecular identifiers attached to them. Each CDR3 protein is one row after TCRdb ran MiXCR on the 5' RACE reads. The data contain about 52,000 distinct CDR3 sequences, approximately 10% of them singletons. The receptor was isolated from an adult who was a healthcare worker with PCR-confirmed SARS-CoV-2 infection or an uninfected control (not recorded which). Sequenced sample: whole blood. The chain uses TRBV5-1 and TRBJ1-1; 7 bases are a match to TRBD1. Written as DNA, the CDR3 is TGCGCCAGCAGACAGGGGACCGTGAACACTGAAGCTTTCTTT. Its protein is CASRQGTVNTEAFF.